Below are 16 T cell receptor beta chains sequenced from a single sample in a study of T cells in Graves' hyperthyroidism and ophthalmopathy (dated by TCRdb to the late 2010s). To prepare the library, multiplex PCR was applied. Sequenced on an Illumina HiSeq 2000. TCR beta CDR3 regions were amplified from RNA transcripts. A first-round RT-PCR of the TCR CDR3 used the HTBI primer set with the Qiagen OneStep RT-PCR kit. In TCRdb, the public reads were trimmed at Q25 with fastp and aligned with MiXCR, with productive beta chains retained. Here each entry gathers all rows of one CDR3 protein and keeps the most common genes and DNA. The sample table holds hundreds of thousands of distinct CDR3 sequences, of which about half were seen once. Of the sample, roughly 8.2% falls within the top ten clones. The source material was peripheral blood or thyroid tissue (not recorded which). The receptors come from a woman under 30 with Graves' hyperthyroidism. Donor details come from another sample of the same person, matched by shared clones.

As for this clonotype: Germline is not matched at one junction end, which may reflect a read error. In DNA form, the CDR3 reads TGTGCCACCAGCGGCCAATTAACCGGGACAGCTACGTTC. As protein: CATSGQLTGTATF. The V gene is TRBV15, the J gene TRBJ1-2; TRBD1 agrees at 7 bases. The CDR3 covers 13 residues. Germline CDR1 LNHNV, CDR2 YYDKDF (reference sequence).

This clonotype was counted a few times. V is TRBV2 and J is TRBJ1-3, with TRBD1 matching over 9 bases. Germline CDR1 reads SNHLY; CDR2 reads FYNNEI. The V and J ends lost 4 bases and 4 bases, in that order; junction bases with no gene match: 8. The CDR3 totals 16 residues. The CDR3 loop reads CASSAQGAEGGNTIYF. The CDR3 DNA is TGTGCCAGCAGTGCACAGGGGGCCGAGGGAGGAAACACCATATATTTT. The whole variable domain, filled in from reference TRBV2 and TRBJ1-3, reads EPEVTQTPSHQVTQMGQEVILRCVPISNHLYFYWYRQILGQKVEFLVSFYNNEISEKSEIFDDQFSVERPDGSNFTLKIRSTKLEDSAMYFCASSAQGAEGGNTIYFGEGSWLTVV.

The chain links TRBV29-1 to TRBJ2-7; no clear D. The V gene's germline CDR1 is SQVTM and CDR2 ANQGSEA. The CDR3 runs 13 residues. The germline V and J ends were trimmed by 7 bases and 1 base, with 14 bases remaining between them. The DNA of the CDR3 is TGCAGCGCCACTGCGGAAAGGTCCTACGAGCAGTACTTC. Translating it yields CSATAERSYEQYF.

The J gene is TRBJ2-7, the V gene TRBV20-1; 13 bases are shared with TRBD2. The CDR3 has 15 residues. Losses at the gene ends were 0 bases for V and 5 bases for J; bases not matched to a gene: 4. Germline V gene sequence: CDR1 DFQATT, CDR2 SNEGSKA (reference sequence). CDR3 region: CSARDGLAGVHEQYF. In DNA form, the CDR3 reads TGCAGTGCTAGAGATGGACTAGCGGGAGTTCACGAGCAGTACTTC.

CDR3 protein: CASSPRTGRISSYEQYF. CDR3 DNA: TGTGCCAGCAGTCCCAGGACAGGGAGGATTAGCTCCTACGAGCAGTACTTC. V usage is TRBV7-2 and J usage is TRBJ2-7, with 8 bases aligning to TRBD1. The junction had 13 bases not matched to a gene; V was cut back by 6 bases and J by 0 bases. CDR3 length: 17 residues. Germline V lookup: CDR1 SGHTA, CDR2 FQGNSA.

The chain links TRBV7-7 to TRBJ2-5; perhaps TRBD2 as D (6 bases). CDR3 length: 15 amino acids. The germline V gene encodes CDR1 SSHAT and CDR2 FNYEAQ (reference sequence). The CDR3 DNA is TGTGCTAAGGCAGCCGACACCGGGAGTCCAGAGACCCAGTACTTC. Translation gives CAKAADTGSPETQYF.

The table lists this clonotype with a few counts. The chain is built from TRBV7-9 and TRBJ1-4; D perhaps matches TRBD1 (5 bases). The CDR3 spans 17 residues. Germline assignment: CDR1 SEHNR and CDR2 FQNEAQ (reference sequence). Trimming took off 5 bases at V and 0 bases at J, with 16 bases between the two ends. CDR3 nucleotide sequence: TGTGCCAGCAGCCTATGGGACGGATATCCAACTAATGAAAAACTGTTTTTT. It is translated as CASSLWDGYPTNEKLFF.

In this sample, this clonotype turned up a few times. The chain recombines TRBV5-6 with TRBJ2-5; 7 bases are a match to TRBD1. V lost 2 bases to trimming and J lost 6 bases; unmatched junction nucleotides: 10. This CDR3 comprises 15 residues. Germline loops: CDR1 SGHDT, CDR2 YYEEEE. CDR3 nucleotides: TGTGCCAGCAGCTTTCTTACAGGGGACAAAAAGACCCAGTACTTC. This sequence encodes CASSFLTGDKKTQYF.

This clonotype was observed a handful of times. J is TRBJ2-2 and V is TRBV10-3, with D hard to call. This CDR3 has 12 amino acids. Germline CDR1 reads ENHRY; CDR2 reads SYGVKD. Deletions cut 8 bases from V and 6 bases from J, with 10 bases between. The CDR3 is CAIGRFPGELFF. CDR3 nucleotide sequence: TGTGCCATCGGAAGGTTCCCCGGGGAGCTGTTTTTT.

The V call is TRBV7-2, the J call TRBJ2-7, with TRBD2 matching over 8 bases. This CDR3 has 14 residues. CDR1 and CDR2 (germline): SGHTA, FQGNSA. J was trimmed by 3 bases and V by 3 bases; bases with no gene match: 4. The CDR3 DNA sequence: TGTGCCAGCAGCTTTCTAGCGGGTAACTACGAGCAGTACTTC. This codes for CASSFLAGNYEQYF.

This clonotype was found many times. The chain employs TRBV15 and TRBJ2-7, with a tentative D call TRBD2 (6 bases). V gave up 6 bases and J gave up 0 bases, with 9 bases separating them. Germline assignment: CDR1 LNHNV and CDR2 YYDKDF (reference sequence). The CDR3 length is 13 residues. The CDR3 reads CATRASASYEQYF. Written as DNA, the CDR3 is TGTGCCACCAGGGCTAGCGCCTCCTACGAGCAGTACTTC. The variable domain in full, with the rest retrieved from reference TRBV15 and TRBJ2-7, is DAMVIQNPRYQVTQFGKPVTLSCSQTLNHNVMYWYQQKSSQAPKLLFHYYDKDFNNEADTPDNFQSRRPNTSFCFLDIRSPGLGDTAMYLCATRASASYEQYFGPGTRLTVT.

The chain carries TRBV20-1 and TRBJ2-2, with D perhaps matching TRBD2 (6 bases). The CDR3 extends over 14 amino acids. Trimming shortened V by 6 bases and J by 4 bases, and 15 bases separated the two germline ends. Germline V gene data show CDR1 as DFQATT and CDR2 as SNEGSKA (reference sequence). As DNA, the CDR3 is TGCAGTGCAAGCGGGCAGGGAAGCACCGGGGAGCTGTTTTTT. As protein: CSASGQGSTGELFF.

The genes are TRBV7-9 and TRBJ1-5; 8 nucleotides align to TRBD1. The V and J ends lost 5 bases and 3 bases, in that order; junction bases with no gene match: 6. From germline, CDR1 is SEHNR and CDR2 FQNEAQ (reference sequence). The CDR3 is 15 amino acids. CDR3 amino acids: CASSTDRVFNQPQHF. CDR3 nucleotide sequence: TGTGCCAGCAGCACGGACAGGGTGTTCAATCAGCCCCAGCATTTT.

This sequence joins TRBV15 and TRBJ1-5; TRBD1 matches 7 bases. V lost 0 bases, J lost 9 bases, and 8 bases stayed unmatched. CDR3 length: 15 residues. The V gene's germline CDR1 is LNHNV and CDR2 YYDKDF (reference sequence). Here the CDR3 DNA reads TGTGCCACCAGCAGAGATCCGGGGAGGGGGCGGCCCCAGCATTTT. This encodes CATSRDPGRGRPQHF.

The chain is built from TRBV29-1 and TRBJ1-1; TRBD1 might be the D (6 bases). The V gene lost 7 bases and the J gene lost 0 bases, with 9 bases spanning the gap. This CDR3 has 12 residues. CDR1 is SQVTM, CDR2 ANQGSEA, per germline. The CDR3 bases are TGCAGCGCGGGGGCAATGAACACTGAAGCTTTCTTT. It is translated as CSAGAMNTEAFF.

The chain couples TRBV10-3 to TRBJ1-4; no clear D. Germline V gives CDR1 ENHRY, CDR2 SYGVKD. This CDR3 spans 13 amino acids. V was clipped by 4 bases and J by 7 bases, with 10 bases between them. This CDR3 is CAISAGDGEKLFF. In nucleotides, the CDR3 is TGTGCCATCAGTGCCGGGGATGGTGAAAAACTGTTTTTT.